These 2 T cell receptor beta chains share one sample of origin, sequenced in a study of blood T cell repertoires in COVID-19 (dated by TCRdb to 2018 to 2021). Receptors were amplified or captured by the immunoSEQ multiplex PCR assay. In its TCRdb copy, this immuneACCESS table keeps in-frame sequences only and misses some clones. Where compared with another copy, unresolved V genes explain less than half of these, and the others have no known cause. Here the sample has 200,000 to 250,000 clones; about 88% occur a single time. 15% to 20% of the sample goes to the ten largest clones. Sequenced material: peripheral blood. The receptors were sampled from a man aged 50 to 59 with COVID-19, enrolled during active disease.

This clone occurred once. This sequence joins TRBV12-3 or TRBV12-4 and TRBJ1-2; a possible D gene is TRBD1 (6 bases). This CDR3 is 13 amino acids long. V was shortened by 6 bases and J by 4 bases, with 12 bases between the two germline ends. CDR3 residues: CASSLMGAYGYTF. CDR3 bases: TGTGCCAGCAGCCTGATGGGGGCCTATGGCTACACCTTC.

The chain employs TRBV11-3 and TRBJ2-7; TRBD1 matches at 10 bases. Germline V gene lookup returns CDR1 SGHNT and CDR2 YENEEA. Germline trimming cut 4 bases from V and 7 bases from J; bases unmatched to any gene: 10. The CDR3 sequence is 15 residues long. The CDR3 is CASSSLGDRGLEQYF. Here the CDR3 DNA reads TGTGCCAGCAGCTCTTTGGGGGACAGGGGTCTGGAGCAGTACTTC.